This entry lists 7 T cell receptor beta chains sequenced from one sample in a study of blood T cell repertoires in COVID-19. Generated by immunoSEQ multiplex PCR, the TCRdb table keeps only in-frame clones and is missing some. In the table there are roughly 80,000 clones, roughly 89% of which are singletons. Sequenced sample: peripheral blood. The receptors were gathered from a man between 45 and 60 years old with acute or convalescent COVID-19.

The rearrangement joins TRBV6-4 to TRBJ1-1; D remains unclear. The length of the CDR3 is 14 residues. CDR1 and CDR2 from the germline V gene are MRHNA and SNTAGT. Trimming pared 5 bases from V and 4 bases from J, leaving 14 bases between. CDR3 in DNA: TGTGCCAGCAGTCGTGAGGGTGGGGTCACTGAAGCTTTCTTT. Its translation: CASSREGGVTEAFF.

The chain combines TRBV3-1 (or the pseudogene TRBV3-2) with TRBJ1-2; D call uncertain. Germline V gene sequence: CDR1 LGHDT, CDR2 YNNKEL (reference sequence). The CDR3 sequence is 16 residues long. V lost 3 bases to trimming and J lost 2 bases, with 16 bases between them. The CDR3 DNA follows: TGTGCCAGCAGCCATTTGCTTAGCAATCGAAACTATGGCTACACCTTC. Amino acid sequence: CASSHLLSNRNYGYTF.

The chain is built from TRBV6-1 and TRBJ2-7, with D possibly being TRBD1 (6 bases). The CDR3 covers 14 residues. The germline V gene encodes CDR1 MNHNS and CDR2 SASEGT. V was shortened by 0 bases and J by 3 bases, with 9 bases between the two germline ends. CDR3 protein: CASSEAARGYEQYF. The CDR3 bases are TGTGCCAGCAGTGAAGCGGCCAGGGGCTACGAGCAGTACTTC.

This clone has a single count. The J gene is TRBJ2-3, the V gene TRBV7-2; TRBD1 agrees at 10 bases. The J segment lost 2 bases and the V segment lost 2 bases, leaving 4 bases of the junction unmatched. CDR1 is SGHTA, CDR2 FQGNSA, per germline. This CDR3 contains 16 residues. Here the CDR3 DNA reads TGTGCCAGCAGCTTATATGGGACAGGGGTCACAGATACGCAGTATTTT. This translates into CASSLYGTGVTDTQYF.

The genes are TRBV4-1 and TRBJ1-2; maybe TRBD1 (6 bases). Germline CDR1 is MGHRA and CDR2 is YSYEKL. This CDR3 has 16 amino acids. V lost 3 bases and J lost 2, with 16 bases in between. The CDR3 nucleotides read TGCGCCAGCAGCCAGGATGTGGGGGCAGGGAACTATGGCTACACCTTC. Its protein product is CASSQDVGAGNYGYTF.

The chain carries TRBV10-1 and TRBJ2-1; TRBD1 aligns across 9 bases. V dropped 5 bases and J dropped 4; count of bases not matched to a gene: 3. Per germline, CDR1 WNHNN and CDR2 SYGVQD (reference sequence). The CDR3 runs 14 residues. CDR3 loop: CASSRDRAYNEQFF. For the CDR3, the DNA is TGCGCCAGCAGTCGGGACAGGGCTTACAATGAGCAGTTCTTC.

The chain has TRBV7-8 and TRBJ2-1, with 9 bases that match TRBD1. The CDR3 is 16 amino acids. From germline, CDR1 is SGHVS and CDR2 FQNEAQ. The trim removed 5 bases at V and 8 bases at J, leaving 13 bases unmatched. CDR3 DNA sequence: TGTGCCAGCAGCCGGAACCGGGACAGGGCCATCGATGAGCAGTTCTTC. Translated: CASSRNRDRAIDEQFF. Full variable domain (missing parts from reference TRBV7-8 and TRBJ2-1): GAGVSQSPRYKVAKRGQDVALRCDPISGHVSLFWYQQALGQGPEFLTYFQNEAQLDKSGLPSDRFFAERPEGSVSTLKIQRTQQEDSAVYLCASSRNRDRAIDEQFFGPGTRLTVL.